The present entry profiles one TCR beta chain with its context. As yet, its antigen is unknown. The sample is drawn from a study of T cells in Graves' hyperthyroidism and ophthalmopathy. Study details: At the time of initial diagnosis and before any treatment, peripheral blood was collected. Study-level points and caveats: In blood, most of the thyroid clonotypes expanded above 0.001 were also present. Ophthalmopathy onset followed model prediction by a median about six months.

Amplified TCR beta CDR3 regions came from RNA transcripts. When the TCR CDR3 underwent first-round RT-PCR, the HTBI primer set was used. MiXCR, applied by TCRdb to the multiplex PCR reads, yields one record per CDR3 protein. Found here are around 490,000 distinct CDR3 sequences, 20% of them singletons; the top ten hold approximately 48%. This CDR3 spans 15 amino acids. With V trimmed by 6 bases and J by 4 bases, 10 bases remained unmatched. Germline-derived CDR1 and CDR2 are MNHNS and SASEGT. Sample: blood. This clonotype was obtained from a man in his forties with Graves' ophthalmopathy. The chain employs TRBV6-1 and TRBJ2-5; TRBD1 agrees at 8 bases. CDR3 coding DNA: TGTGCCAGCAGCGCAGGACAGGGAATTACAGAGACCCAGTACTTC. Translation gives CASSAGQGITETQYF.